These 5 T cell receptor beta chains originate from one sample sequenced in a study of PD-1 blockade in mismatch repair-deficient tumors. Assay: immunoSEQ multiplex PCR; the TCRdb copy retains only in-frame clones and omits some. Of tens of thousands of clones listed, 70% to 80% are singletons. The source was peripheral blood, collected 2 weeks after starting pembrolizumab. The receptors come from an adult with mismatch repair-deficient cancer.

This rearrangement joins TRBV7-6 to TRBJ1-3; 12 bases match TRBD1. Per the germline V gene, CDR1 is SGHVS and CDR2 is FNYEAQ. The CDR3 is made up of 15 amino acids. V shed 5 bases and J 10 bases; nucleotides not matched to a gene: 9. This CDR3 reads CASSPGGQGAETIYF. DNA of the CDR3: TGTGCCAGCAGCCCCGGGGGACAGGGGGCAGAGACCATATATTTT.

The genes are TRBV14 and TRBJ1-2; D gene ambiguous. The CDR3 sequence is 13 residues long. Germline-derived CDR1 and CDR2 are SGHDN and FVKESK. Between the trimmed V and J ends, which lost 4 bases and 4 bases, there was a span of 10 bases. This chain's CDR3 is CASSPPGGYGYTF. The CDR3 DNA sequence: TGTGCCAGCAGCCCACCAGGAGGCTATGGCTACACCTTC.

The chain joins TRBV15 to TRBJ2-1; D is unclear. Trimming pared 0 bases from V and 8 bases from J, leaving 5 bases between. Germline CDR1 LNHNV, CDR2 YYDKDF (reference sequence). The CDR3 totals 12 residues. CDR3 amino acids: CATSRDLDEQFF. The CDR3 DNA is TGTGCCACCAGCAGAGATCTTGATGAGCAGTTCTTC.

This clone has at least ten counts. CDR3 nucleotide sequence: TGTGCCAGCAGCCCCACAGGGAATTATTACGAGCAGTACTTC. This encodes CASSPTGNYYEQYF. The genes are TRBV16 and TRBJ2-7, with TRBD1 as a possible D gene (6 bases). Germline CDR1 is KGHSY and CDR2 is FQNENV. CDR3 size: 14 residues. V lost 4 bases and J 4 bases, leaving 14 bases between the germline ends.

This chain links TRBV7-2 with TRBJ2-1; no clear D. The germline V gene encodes CDR1 SGHTA and CDR2 FQGNSA. The CDR3 runs 14 residues. The V end was cut by 1 base, the J end by 6 bases, with 10 bases between. Here the CDR3 reads CASSLVATGNEQFF. DNA for the CDR3: TGTGCCAGCAGCTTAGTCGCCACGGGCAATGAGCAGTTCTTC.